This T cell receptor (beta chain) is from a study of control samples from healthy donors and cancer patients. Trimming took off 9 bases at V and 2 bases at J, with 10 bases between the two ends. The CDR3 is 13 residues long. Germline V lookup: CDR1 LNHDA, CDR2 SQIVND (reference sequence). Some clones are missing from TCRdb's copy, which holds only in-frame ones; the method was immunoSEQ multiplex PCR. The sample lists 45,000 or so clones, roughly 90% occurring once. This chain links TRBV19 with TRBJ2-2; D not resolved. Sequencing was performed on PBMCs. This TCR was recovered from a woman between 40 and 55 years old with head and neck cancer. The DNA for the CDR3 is TGTGCCAGCTCAAGAGCAAACACCGGGGAGCTGTTTTTT. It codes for CASSRANTGELFF.